Sequencing of this T cell receptor beta chain was carried out in a study of response to subunit inactivated influenza vaccine. The table lists this clonotype with a few counts. The antigen is undetermined. TCRdb used MiXCR to reprocess the RT-PCR reads, holding one entry per CDR3 protein. In the table there are fewer than 600,000 distinct CDR3 sequences, roughly 7.9% of which are singletons. V was trimmed by 0 bases and J by 0 bases, leaving 6 bases between them. The CDR3 contains 15 residues. Germline V CDR1 and CDR2: LGHNA, YSLEER. Study-wide results and limits: T cells newly recruited by each seasonal influenza vaccination are few, the authors suggested.

This sequence was found in a man between 50 and 69 years old who received an inactivated influenza vaccine. The chain carries TRBV4-3 and TRBJ2-1, with D uncertain. Here the sequenced sample was PBMCs from blood, taken 23 months after vaccination. The CDR3 is CASSQEGDSYNEQFF. The CDR3 bases are TGCGCCAGCAGCCAAGAGGGCGACTCCTACAATGAGCAGTTCTTC.